One sample yielded the 8 T cell receptor beta chains listed below, sequenced in a study of T cells in Graves' hyperthyroidism and ophthalmopathy. Amplified TCR beta CDR3 regions came from RNA transcripts. TCR CDR3 underwent first-round RT-PCR with the HTBI primer set. Using its own MiXCR run on the multiplex PCR reads, TCRdb lists one record per CDR3 protein. Among roughly 740,000 distinct CDR3 sequences listed, roughly 15% were seen once. Material for sequencing was blood. These receptors all come from a man younger than 30 with Graves' hyperthyroidism.

This clonotype was found a few times. The rearrangement links TRBV5-8 to TRBJ2-3; 12 nucleotides match TRBD2. From germline, CDR1 is SGHTS and CDR2 YDEGEE. J lost 14 bases, V lost 4 bases, and 14 bases had no gene match. The CDR3 totals 15 residues. CDR3 sequence: CASSPRLAGEGKPYF. In DNA form, the CDR3 reads TGTGCCAGCAGCCCGAGACTAGCGGGAGAGGGTAAACCGTATTTT.

This clonotype was seen many times. In DNA, the CDR3 is TGTGCCAGCAGCGACAGCTACGGGGGGCGCTTCATTTACGAGCAGTACTTC. Amino acids: CASSDSYGGRFIYEQYF. The chain combines TRBV7-8 with TRBJ2-7, with a weak D call TRBD2 (7 bases). The CDR3 runs 17 residues. V was pared by 5 bases and J by 4 bases, with 24 bases between. Germline V gene lookup returns CDR1 SGHVS and CDR2 FQNEAQ.

V is TRBV12-3 or TRBV12-4 and J is TRBJ1-5; D is perhaps TRBD1 (5 bases). The CDR3 loop spans 15 amino acids. With 5 bases removed from V and 6 bases from J, the gap between germline ends came to 17 bases. DNA of the CDR3: TGTGCCAGCAGTCCGCCGGGCAGGGACGGTCAGCCCCAGCATTTT. This codes for CASSPPGRDGQPQHF.

This clonotype was counted only a few times. The J gene is TRBJ1-4, the V gene TRBV20-1; no clear D. CDR3 length: 14 amino acids. V was pared by 3 bases and J by 4 bases, with 12 bases between. The germline CDR1 and CDR2 sequences are DFQATT and SNEGSKA (reference sequence). The CDR3 DNA sequence: TGCAGTGCTAGGAAAGGCCCCTTTAATGAAAAACTGTTTTTT. Protein sequence: CSARKGPFNEKLFF.

This rearrangement joins TRBV6-2 or TRBV6-3 to TRBJ2-7, with D unclear. The CDR3 contains 15 residues. V was pared by 0 bases and J by 7 bases, with 16 bases between. Germline V CDR1 and CDR2: MNHEY, SVGEGT. The CDR3 sequence: CASSYSRRGAGEQYF. The CDR3 DNA reads as TGTGCCAGCAGTTACTCGAGGAGAGGAGCAGGTGAGCAGTACTTC.

In this sample, this clonotype turned up a few times. This sequence joins TRBV27 and TRBJ2-7, with D perhaps matching TRBD1 (7 bases). Germline CDR1 is MNHEY and CDR2 is SMNVEV (reference sequence). The V end was cut by 6 bases, the J end by 2 bases, with 14 bases between. This CDR3 has 14 amino acids. The CDR3 sequence: CASRAGTDPYEQYF. The DNA of the CDR3 is TGTGCCAGCAGGGCGGGGACAGACCCCTACGAGCAGTACTTC.

In its sample, this clonotype was seen many times. This chain links TRBV28 with TRBJ2-1; D is unresolved. V shed 6 bases and J shed 9 bases, with 9 bases lying between them. The CDR3 contains 11 residues. Germline values: CDR1 MDHEN, CDR2 SYDVKM. The CDR3 DNA follows: TGTGCCAGCAGATCTTTTAGTGAGCAGTTCTTC. This encodes CASRSFSEQFF. Drawing the rest from reference TRBV28 and TRBJ2-1, the complete variable domain is DVKVTQSSRYLVKRTGEKVFLECVQDMDHENMFWYRQDPGLGLRLIYFSYDVKMKEKGDIPEGYSVSREKKERFSLILESASTNQTSMYLCASRSFSEQFFGPGTRLTVL.

The chain joins TRBV6-2 or TRBV6-3 to TRBJ1-5; 7 bases fit TRBD1. CDR3 size: 13 residues. V shed 6 bases and J 4 bases; nucleotides not matched to a gene: 3. Germline-derived CDR1 and CDR2 are MNHEY and SVGEGT. The CDR3: CASSDRANQPQHF. The CDR3 DNA reads TGTGCCAGCAGCGACAGGGCAAATCAGCCCCAGCATTTT.